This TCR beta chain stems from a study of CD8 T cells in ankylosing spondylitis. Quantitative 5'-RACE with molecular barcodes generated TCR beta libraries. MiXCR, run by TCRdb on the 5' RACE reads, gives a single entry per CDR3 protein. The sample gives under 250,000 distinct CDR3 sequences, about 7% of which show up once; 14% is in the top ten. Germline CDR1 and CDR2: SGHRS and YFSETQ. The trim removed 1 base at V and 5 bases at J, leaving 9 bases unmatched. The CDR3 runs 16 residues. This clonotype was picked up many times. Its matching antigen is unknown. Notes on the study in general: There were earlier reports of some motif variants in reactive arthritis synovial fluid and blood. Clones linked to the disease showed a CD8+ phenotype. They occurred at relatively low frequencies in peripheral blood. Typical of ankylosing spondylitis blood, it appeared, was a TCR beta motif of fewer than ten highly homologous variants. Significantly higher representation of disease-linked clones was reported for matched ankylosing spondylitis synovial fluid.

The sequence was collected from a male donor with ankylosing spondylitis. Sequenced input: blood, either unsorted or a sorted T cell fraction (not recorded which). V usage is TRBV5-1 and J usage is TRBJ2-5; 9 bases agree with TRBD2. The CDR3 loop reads CASSLTGLALGETQYF. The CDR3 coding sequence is TGCGCCAGCAGCTTGACAGGACTAGCGCTAGGGGAGACCCAGTACTTC.